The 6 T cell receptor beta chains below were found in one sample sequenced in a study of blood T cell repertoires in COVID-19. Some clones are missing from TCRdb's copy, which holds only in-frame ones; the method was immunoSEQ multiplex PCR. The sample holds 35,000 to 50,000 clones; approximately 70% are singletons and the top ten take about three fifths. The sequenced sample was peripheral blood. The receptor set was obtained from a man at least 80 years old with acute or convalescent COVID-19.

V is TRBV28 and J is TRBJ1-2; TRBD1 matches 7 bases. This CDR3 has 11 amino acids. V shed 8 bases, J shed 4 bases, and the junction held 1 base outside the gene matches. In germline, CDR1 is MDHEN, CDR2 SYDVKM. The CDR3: CASRDSYGYTF. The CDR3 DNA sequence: TGTGCCAGCCGGGACAGCTATGGCTACACCTTC.

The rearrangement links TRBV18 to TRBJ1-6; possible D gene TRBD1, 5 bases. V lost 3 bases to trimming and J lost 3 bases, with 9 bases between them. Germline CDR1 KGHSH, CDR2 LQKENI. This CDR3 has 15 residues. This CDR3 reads CASSPDSFYNSPLHF. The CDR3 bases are TGTGCCAGCTCACCTGACAGTTTCTATAATTCACCCCTCCACTTT.

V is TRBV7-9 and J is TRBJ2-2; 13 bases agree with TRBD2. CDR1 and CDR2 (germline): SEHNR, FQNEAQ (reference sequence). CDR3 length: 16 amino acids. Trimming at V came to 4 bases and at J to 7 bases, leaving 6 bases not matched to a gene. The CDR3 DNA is TGTGCCAGCAGCTCGGGACTAGCGGGACAGATCGGGGAGCTGTTTTTT. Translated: CASSSGLAGQIGELFF.

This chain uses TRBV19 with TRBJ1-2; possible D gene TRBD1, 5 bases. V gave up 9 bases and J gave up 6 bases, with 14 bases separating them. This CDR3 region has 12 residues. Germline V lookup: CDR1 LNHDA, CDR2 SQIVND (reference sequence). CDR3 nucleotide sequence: TGTGCCAGCTACAGGTTAGGGGATGGCTACACCTTC. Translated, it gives CASYRLGDGYTF.

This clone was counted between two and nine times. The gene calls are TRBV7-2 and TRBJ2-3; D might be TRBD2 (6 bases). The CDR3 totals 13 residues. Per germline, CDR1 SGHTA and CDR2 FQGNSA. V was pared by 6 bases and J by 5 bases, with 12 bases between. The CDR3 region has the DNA TGTGCCAGCAGTTGGGGGGAGGTAGATACGCAGTATTTT. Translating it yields CASSWGEVDTQYF.

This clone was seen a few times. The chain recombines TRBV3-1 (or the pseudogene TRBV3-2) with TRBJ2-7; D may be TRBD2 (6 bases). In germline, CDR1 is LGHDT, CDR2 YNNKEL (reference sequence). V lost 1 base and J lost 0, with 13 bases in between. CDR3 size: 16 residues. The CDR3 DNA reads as TGTGCCAGCAGCCAAGTGGGGAGGACCAGCTCCTACGAGCAGTACTTC. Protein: CASSQVGRTSSYEQYF.